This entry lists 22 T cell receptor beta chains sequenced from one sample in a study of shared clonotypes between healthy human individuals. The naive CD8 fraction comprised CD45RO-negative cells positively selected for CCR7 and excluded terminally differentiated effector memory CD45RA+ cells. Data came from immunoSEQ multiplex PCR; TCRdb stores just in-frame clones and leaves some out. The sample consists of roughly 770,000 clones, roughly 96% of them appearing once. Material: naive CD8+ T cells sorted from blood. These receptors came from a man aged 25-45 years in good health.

The CDR3 sequence is CASSEASGSNTEAFF. CDR3 DNA sequence: TGTGCCAGCAGCGAAGCTTCGGGGTCCAACACTGAAGCTTTCTTT. This chain connects TRBV7-9 to TRBJ1-1, with no clear D. CDR3 length equals 15 residues. Germline V gives CDR1 SEHNR, CDR2 FQNEAQ (reference sequence). Between the trimmed V and J ends, which lost 5 bases and 2 bases, there was a span of 15 bases. The complete variable domain, with remaining parts taken from reference TRBV7-9 and TRBJ1-1, reads DTGVSQNPRHKITKRGQNVTFRCDPISEHNRLYWYRQTLGQGPEFLTYFQNEAQLEKSRLLSDRFSAERPKGSFSTLEIQRTEQGDSAMYLCASSEASGSNTEAFFGQGTRLTVV.

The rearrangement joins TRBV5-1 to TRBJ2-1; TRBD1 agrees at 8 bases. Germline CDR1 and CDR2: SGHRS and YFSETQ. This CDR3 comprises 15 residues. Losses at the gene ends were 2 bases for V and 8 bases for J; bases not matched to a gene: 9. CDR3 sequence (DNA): TGCGCCAGCAGCTTCCGGGACAGGTACCTTGATGAGCAGTTCTTC. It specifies CASSFRDRYLDEQFF.

CDR3 in amino acids: CASSFERSYNEQFF. The CDR3 DNA sequence: TGTGCCAGCAGTTTCGAGCGGTCCTACAATGAGCAGTTCTTC. The V and J genes are TRBV27 and TRBJ2-1, with D perhaps TRBD2 (5 bases). This CDR3 has 14 residues. Trimming removed 3 bases at V and 1 base at J, with 7 bases between. CDR1 and CDR2 (germline): MNHEY, SMNVEV (reference sequence).

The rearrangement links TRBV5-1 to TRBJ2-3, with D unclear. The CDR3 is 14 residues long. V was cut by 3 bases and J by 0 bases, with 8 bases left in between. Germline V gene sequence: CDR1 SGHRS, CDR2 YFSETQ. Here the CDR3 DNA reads TGCGCCAGCAGCTCATCCCACAGCACAGATACGCAGTATTTT. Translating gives CASSSSHSTDTQYF.

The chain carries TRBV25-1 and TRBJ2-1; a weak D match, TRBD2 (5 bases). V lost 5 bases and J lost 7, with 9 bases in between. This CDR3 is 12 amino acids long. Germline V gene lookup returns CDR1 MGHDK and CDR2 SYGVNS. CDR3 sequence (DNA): TGTGCCAGCAGTATCCCGGGGAATGAGCAGTTCTTC. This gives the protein CASSIPGNEQFF.

Here the CDR3 DNA reads TGTGCCAGCAGCTTACAAAGGACAGGGGGTTATGGAAACACCATATATTTT. This gives the protein CASSLQRTGGYGNTIYF. The rearrangement uses TRBV7-8 and TRBJ1-3; 10 bases align to TRBD1. Germline trimming cut 2 bases from V and 3 bases from J; bases unmatched to any gene: 7. In germline, CDR1 is SGHVS, CDR2 FQNEAQ. The CDR3 is 17 residues long. The whole variable domain, remainder taken from reference TRBV7-8 and TRBJ1-3, is GAGVSQSPRYKVAKRGQDVALRCDPISGHVSLFWYQQALGQGPEFLTYFQNEAQLDKSGLPSDRFFAERPEGSVSTLKIQRTQQEDSAVYLCASSLQRTGGYGNTIYFGEGSWLTVV.

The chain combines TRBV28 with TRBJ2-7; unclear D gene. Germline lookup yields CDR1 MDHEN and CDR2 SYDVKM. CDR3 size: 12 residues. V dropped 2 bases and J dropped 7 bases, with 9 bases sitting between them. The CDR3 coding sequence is TGTGCCAGCAGTTTAACGTCTTCGGAGCAGTACTTC. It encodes CASSLTSSEQYF.

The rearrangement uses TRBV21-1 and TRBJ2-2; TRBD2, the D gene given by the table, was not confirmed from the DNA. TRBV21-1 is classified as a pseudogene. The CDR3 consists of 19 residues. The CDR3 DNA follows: TGTGCCAGCAGCAGCGGGACTAGCGGGAGGGCCACGTACACCGGGGAGCTGTTTTTT. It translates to CASSSGTSGRATYTGELFF.

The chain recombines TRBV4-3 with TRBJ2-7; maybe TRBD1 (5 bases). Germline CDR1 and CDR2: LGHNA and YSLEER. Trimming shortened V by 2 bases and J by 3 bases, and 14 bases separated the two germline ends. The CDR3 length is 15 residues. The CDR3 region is CASSQLGKGIYEQYF. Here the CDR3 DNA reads TGCGCCAGCAGCCAATTGGGCAAGGGGATCTACGAGCAGTACTTC.

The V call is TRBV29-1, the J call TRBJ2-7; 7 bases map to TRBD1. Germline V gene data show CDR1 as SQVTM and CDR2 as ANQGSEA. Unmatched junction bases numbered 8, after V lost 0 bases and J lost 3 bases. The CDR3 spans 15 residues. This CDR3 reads CSVEEYRGIFYEQYF. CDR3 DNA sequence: TGCAGCGTTGAAGAGTACAGGGGAATTTTCTACGAGCAGTACTTC.

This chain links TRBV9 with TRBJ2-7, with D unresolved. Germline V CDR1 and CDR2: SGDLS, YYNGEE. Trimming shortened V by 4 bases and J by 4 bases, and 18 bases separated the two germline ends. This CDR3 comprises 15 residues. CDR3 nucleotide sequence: TGTGCCAGCAGCCCGGGCTCCGAATCCCTTTACGAGCAGTACTTC. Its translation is CASSPGSESLYEQYF.

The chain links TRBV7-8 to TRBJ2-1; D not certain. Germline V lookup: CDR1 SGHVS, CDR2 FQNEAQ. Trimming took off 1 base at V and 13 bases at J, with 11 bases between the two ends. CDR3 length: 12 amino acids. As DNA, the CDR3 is TGTGCCAGCAGCTTAGAGGGCCTGAGACAGTTCTTC. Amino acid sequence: CASSLEGLRQFF.

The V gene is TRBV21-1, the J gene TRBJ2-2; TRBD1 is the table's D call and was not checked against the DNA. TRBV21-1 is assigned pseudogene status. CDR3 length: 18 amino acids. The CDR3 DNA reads TGTGCCAGCAGTCGCCCCCGGGACAGGGTAGTGGACACCGGGGAGCTGTTTTTT. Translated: CASSRPRDRVVDTGELFF.

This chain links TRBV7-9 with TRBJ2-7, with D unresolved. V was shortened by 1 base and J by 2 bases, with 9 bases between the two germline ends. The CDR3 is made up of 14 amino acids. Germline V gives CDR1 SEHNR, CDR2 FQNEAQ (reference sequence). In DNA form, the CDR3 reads TGTGCCAGCAGCTTAGAAGTCAGGACCTACGAGCAGTACTTC. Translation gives CASSLEVRTYEQYF.

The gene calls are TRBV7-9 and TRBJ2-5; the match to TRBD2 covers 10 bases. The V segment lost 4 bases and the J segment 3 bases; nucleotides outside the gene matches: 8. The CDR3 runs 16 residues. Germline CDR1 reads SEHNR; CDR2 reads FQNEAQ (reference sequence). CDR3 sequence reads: CASSSPGLAGEETQYF. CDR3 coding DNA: TGTGCCAGCAGCTCCCCCGGCCTAGCGGGAGAAGAGACCCAGTACTTC. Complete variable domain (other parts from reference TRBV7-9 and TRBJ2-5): DTGVSQNPRHKITKRGQNVTFRCDPISEHNRLYWYRQTLGQGPEFLTYFQNEAQLEKSRLLSDRFSAERPKGSFSTLEIQRTEQGDSAMYLCASSSPGLAGEETQYFGPGTRLLVL.

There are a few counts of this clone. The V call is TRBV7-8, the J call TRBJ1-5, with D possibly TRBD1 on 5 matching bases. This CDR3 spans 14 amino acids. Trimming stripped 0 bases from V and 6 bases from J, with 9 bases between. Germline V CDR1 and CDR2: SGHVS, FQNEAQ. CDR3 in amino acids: CASSLAGGTQPQHF. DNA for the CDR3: TGTGCCAGCAGCTTAGCTGGGGGGACTCAGCCCCAGCATTTT.

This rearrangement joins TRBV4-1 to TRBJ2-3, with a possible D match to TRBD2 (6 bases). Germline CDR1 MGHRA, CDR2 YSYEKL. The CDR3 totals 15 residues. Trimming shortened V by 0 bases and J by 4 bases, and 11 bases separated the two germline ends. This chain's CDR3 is CASSQDGGSPDTQYF. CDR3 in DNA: TGCGCCAGCAGCCAAGATGGAGGGAGCCCAGATACGCAGTATTTT.

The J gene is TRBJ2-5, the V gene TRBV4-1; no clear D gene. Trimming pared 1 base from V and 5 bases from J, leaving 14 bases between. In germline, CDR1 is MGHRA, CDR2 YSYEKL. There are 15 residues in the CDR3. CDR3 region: CASSQAPSLGETQYF. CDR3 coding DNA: TGCGCCAGCAGCCAAGCCCCGTCCCTAGGGGAGACCCAGTACTTC.

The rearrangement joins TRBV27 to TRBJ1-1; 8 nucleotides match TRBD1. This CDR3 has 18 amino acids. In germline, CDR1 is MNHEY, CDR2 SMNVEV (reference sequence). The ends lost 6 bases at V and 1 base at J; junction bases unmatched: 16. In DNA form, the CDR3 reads TGTGCCAGCAGGGTAAGGAGCAGGGGGCTCATTAGGAACACTGAAGCTTTCTTT. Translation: CASRVRSRGLIRNTEAFF.

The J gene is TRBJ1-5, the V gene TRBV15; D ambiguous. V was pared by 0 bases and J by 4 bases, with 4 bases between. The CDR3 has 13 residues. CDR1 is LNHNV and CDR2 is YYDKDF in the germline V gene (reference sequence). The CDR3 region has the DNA TGTGCCACCAGCAGAGATCGAAATCAGCCCCAGCATTTT. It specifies CATSRDRNQPQHF.

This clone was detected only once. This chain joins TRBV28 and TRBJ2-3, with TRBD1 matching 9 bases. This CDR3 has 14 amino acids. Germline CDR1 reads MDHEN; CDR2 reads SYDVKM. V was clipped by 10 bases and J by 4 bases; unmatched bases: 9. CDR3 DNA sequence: TGTGCCATTACAGGGGGCCAGTATTCAGATACGCAGTATTTT. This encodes CAITGGQYSDTQYF.

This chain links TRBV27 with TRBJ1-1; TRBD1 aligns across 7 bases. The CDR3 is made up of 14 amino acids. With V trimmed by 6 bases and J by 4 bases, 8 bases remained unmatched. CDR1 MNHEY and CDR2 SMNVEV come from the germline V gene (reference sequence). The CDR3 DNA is TGTGCCAGCAGGGTACAGGGGATCTTCACTGAAGCTTTCTTT. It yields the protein CASRVQGIFTEAFF.